This TCR beta chain emerged from a study of blood T cell repertoires in COVID-19. About the study: The study drew acute and convalescent COVID-19 samples from the United States, Italy and Spain.

In the authors' workflow: Reference gene primer amplification yielded estimated nucleated cell counts. TCRdb keeps only in-frame clones here, not all; method: immunoSEQ multiplex PCR. For V, J and clone size, that table is used; D and trimming come from the DNA. The top ten hold about 1.9% of the sample, which has some 77,000 clones, around four fifths seen once. V shed 6 bases and J shed 7 bases, with 10 bases lying between them. The CDR3 covers 12 residues. Material: peripheral blood. This chain connects TRBV12-3 or TRBV12-4 to TRBJ2-4; the D gene is possibly TRBD1 (5 bases). The TCR sequence derives from a woman aged 55-75 years with acute or convalescent COVID-19. CDR3 DNA: TGTGCCAGCAGCCCAGGGAAGAACATTCAGTACTTC. It codes for CASSPGKNIQYF.